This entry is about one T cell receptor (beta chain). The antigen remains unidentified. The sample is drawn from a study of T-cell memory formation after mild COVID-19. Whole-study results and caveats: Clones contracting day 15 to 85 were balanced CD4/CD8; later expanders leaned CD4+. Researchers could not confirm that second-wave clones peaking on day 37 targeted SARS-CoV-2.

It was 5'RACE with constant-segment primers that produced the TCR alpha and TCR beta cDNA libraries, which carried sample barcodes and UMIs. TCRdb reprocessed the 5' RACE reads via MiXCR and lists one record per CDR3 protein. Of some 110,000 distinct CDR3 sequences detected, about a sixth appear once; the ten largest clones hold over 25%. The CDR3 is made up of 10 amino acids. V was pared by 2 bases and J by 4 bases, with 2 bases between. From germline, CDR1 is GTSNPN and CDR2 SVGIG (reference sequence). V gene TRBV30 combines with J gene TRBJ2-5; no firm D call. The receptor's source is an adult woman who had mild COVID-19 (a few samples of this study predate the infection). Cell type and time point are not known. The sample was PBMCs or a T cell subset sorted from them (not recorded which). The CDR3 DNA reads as TGTGCCTGGAGTTCAGAGACCCAGTACTTC. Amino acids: CAWSSETQYF.